Sequencing of this T cell receptor beta chain was carried out in a study of T cell repertoires in cytomegalovirus infection. This CDR3 has 17 amino acids. The germline V gene encodes CDR1 SGHTA and CDR2 FQGNSA. V dropped 6 bases and J dropped 0 bases, with 21 bases sitting between them. MiXCR was run by TCRdb on the reads, yielding one entry per CDR3 protein. The data hold approximately 590,000 distinct CDR3 sequences, with about 40% observed a single time. A few counts support this clonotype. Antigen specificity is unknown. This chain uses TRBV7-2 with TRBJ2-7; possibly TRBD2 for D (5 bases). This material consisted of cultured PBMCs, taken from culture after CMV antigen stimulation. This TCR was recovered from a human donor in good health (CMV status not recorded). Some clones in this sample may be carry-over from other donors' samples. DNA for the CDR3: TGTGCCAGCAGTCCAGCCCGCGGCGGGCAATACTCCTACGAGCAGTACTTC. This gives the protein CASSPARGGQYSYEQYF.